Listed below are T cell receptor beta chains from one sample, sequenced in a study of T-cell memory formation after mild COVID-19. TCRdb ran MiXCR on the 5' RACE reads and lists one entry per CDR3 protein. The profile shows fewer than 250,000 distinct CDR3 sequences, 15% to 20% of them singletons. The sequencing sample was made of PBMCs or a T cell subset sorted from them (not recorded which). Receptors were obtained from an adult woman who had mild COVID-19 (a few samples of this study predate the infection). Cell type and time point are not known. CDR3s include the opening cysteine and the closing phenylalanine or tryptophan. Each record gives: V gene, clone size, CDR3 protein. Not every row has a clone size; where given, it reads once, few, many or a size class.

TRBV5-1 NA CASSLRVAQAYNEQFF
TRBV5-1 many CASSLQGQITDTQYF
TRBV29-1 NA CSVVLRLYQETQYF
TRBV20-1 few CSARPLENSPLHF
TRBV6-5 few CASSYGTSRMETQYF
TRBV14 NA CASSQSPRGRFTSRTDTQYF
TRBV24-1 many CATSGAFYEQYF
TRBV5-5 NA CASSLVAPVTEAFF
TRBV6-5 NA CASSPAGVRGGRNEQFF
TRBV5-1 many CASRSGTGSETQYF
TRBV18 NA CASSSGPSEKLFF
TRBV12-3/TRBV12-4 NA CASSPIGRGNEQYF
TRBV7-8 NA CASSQPLGEQFF
TRBV3-1 few CASSQDSGSGSDTQYF
TRBV10-3 few CASREGQSMETQYF
TRBV29-1 NA CSVMTSGYNEQFF
TRBV10-2 many CASRPGLADYTQYF
TRBV29-1 few CSVANRPLNYGYTF
TRBV29-1 few CSVEVQRAAQYF
TRBV18 NA CASSPGRSGANVLTF
TRBV12-3/TRBV12-4 few CASTETGNEQFF
TRBV7-2 NA CASSLGLSTGYEQYF
TRBV7-3 few CASSLGGRESDTQYF
TRBV4-1 NA CASSRVRQGAPGELFF
TRBV24-1 NA CATSGTRDTGELFF
TRBV20-1 many CSARDQGNYNSPLHF
TRBV19 NA CASRSSGGRLSNEQFF